This TCR beta chain was observed in a study of blood T cell repertoires in COVID-19. Profiled with immunoSEQ multiplex PCR; TCRdb holds only in-frame clones, not every one. The sample yields roughly 140,000 clones, 76% seen once. The CDR3 is made up of 15 amino acids. V was trimmed by 2 bases and J by 6 bases, leaving 14 bases between them. The germline V gene encodes CDR1 SGHVS and CDR2 FQNEAQ. The sample comprised peripheral blood. The TCR sequence derives from a woman of 80 years or more with acute or convalescent COVID-19. The V call is TRBV7-8, the J call TRBJ2-1, with D tentatively TRBD2 (6 bases). Here the CDR3 DNA reads TGTGCCAGCAGCTTAAGGGACTTTCAGCGCAATGAGCAGTTCTTC. Translating gives CASSLRDFQRNEQFF. Complete variable domain (other parts from reference TRBV7-8 and TRBJ2-1): GAGVSQSPRYKVAKRGQDVALRCDPISGHVSLFWYQQALGQGPEFLTYFQNEAQLDKSGLPSDRFFAERPEGSVSTLKIQRTQQEDSAVYLCASSLRDFQRNEQFFGPGTRLTVL.